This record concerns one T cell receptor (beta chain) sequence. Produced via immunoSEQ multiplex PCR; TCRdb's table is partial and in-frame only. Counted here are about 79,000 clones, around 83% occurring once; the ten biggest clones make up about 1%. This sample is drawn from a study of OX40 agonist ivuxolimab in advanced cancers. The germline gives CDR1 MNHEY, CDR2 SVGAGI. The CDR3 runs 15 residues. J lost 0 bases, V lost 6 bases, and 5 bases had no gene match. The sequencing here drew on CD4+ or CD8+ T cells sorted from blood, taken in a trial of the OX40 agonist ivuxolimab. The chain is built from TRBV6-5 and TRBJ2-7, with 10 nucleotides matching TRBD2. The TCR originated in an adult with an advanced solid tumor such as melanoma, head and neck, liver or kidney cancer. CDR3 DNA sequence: TGTGCCAGCAGCCCTGCTAGCGGGAGCTCCTACGAGCAGTACTTC. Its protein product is CASSPASGSSYEQYF.